This T cell receptor (beta chain) was sequenced for a study of technical replicates of blood from a handful of donors. Clones were read by immunoSEQ multiplex PCR, and TCRdb kept only the in-frame ones, dropping some. In the table there are about 74,000 clones, 95% of which are singletons. The V gene end was trimmed by 5 bases and the J gene end by 3 bases; junction bases not matched to a gene: 11. This CDR3 spans 17 amino acids. Germline V gene sequence: CDR1 SGHDT, CDR2 YYEEEE. This chain joins TRBV5-6 and TRBJ2-2; 9 positions match TRBD2. Source material: T cells isolated from PBMCs. This clonotype was sampled from a human donor in good health. CDR3 residues: CASRRIPGLADTGELFF. DNA of the CDR3: TGTGCCAGCAGGAGGATACCGGGACTAGCTGACACCGGGGAGCTGTTTTTT.